These 24 T cell receptor beta chains were sequenced from one sample in a study of shared T cell receptors in the human thymus. Profiled with immunoSEQ multiplex PCR; TCRdb holds only in-frame clones, not every one. The table has 550,000 to 800,000 clones, 75% to 90% seen once; the top ten hold 0.0095% to 0.011%. The data also belong to a second study, concerning human thymus T cells.

The specimen sequenced was thymocytes. All receptors derive from a girl less than two years old with a congenital heart defect.

This sequence joins TRBV30 and TRBJ1-6, with unresolved D. Germline lookup yields CDR1 GTSNPN and CDR2 SVGIG (reference sequence). The CDR3 loop spans 14 amino acids. Trimming took off 4 bases at V and 6 bases at J, with 13 bases between the two ends. The CDR3 coding sequence is TGTGCCTGGAACATTTCACAGCCTAATTCACCCCTCCACTTT. Protein sequence: CAWNISQPNSPLHF.

The V call is TRBV28, the J call TRBJ2-1; D may be TRBD1 (5 bases). CDR1 is MDHEN, CDR2 SYDVKM, per germline. The CDR3 contains 13 residues. Trimming removed 4 bases from V and 7 bases from J, with 11 bases in between. The CDR3 protein is CASSSQGVNEQFF. The CDR3, as DNA: TGTGCCAGCAGTTCTCAGGGTGTAAATGAGCAGTTCTTC.

This rearrangement joins TRBV25-1 to TRBJ1-2; 9 nucleotides match TRBD1. The germline V gene encodes CDR1 MGHDK and CDR2 SYGVNS. This CDR3 is built from 15 residues. Trimming took 4 bases from V and 7 from J; bases not matched to a gene: 10. CDR3 amino acids: CASSGQTGGRSGYTF. The CDR3 DNA follows: TGTGCCAGCAGTGGCCAGACAGGGGGTAGGAGTGGCTACACCTTC.

CDR3 sequence (DNA): TGTGCCAGCAGTTATCGACAGGGGGGCCAGCCCCAGCATTTT. Encoded protein: CASSYRQGGQPQHF. The chain uses TRBV28 and TRBJ1-5, with 9 bases aligning to TRBD1. The CDR3 spans 14 residues. V lost 4 bases to trimming and J lost 7 bases; unmatched junction nucleotides: 5. CDR1 and CDR2 from the germline V gene are MDHEN and SYDVKM.

The V and J genes are TRBV5-1 and TRBJ2-2; a possible D gene is TRBD1 (5 bases). The germline V and J ends were trimmed by 5 bases and 4 bases, with 12 bases remaining between them. Per the germline V gene, CDR1 is SGHRS and CDR2 is YFSETQ. CDR3 length: 14 residues. The CDR3 DNA sequence: TGCGCCAGCAGGTCCAGGGTTTCCACCGGGGAGCTGTTTTTT. Translation: CASRSRVSTGELFF. Filled out from reference TRBV5-1 and TRBJ2-2, the complete variable domain reads KAGVTQTPRYLIKTRGQQVTLSCSPISGHRSVSWYQQTPGQGLQFLFEYFSETQRNKGNFPGRFSGRQFSNSRSEMNVSTLELGDSALYLCASRSRVSTGELFFGEGSRLTVL.

The chain is built from TRBV5-5 and TRBJ2-7; D gene ambiguous. The germline gives CDR1 SGHKS, CDR2 YYEKEE (reference sequence). This CDR3 has 14 residues. The ends were cut back, 2 bases at V and 0 bases at J, with 9 bases in the middle. CDR3 in DNA: TGTGCCAGCAGCTTCAGGTTCCTCTCCTACGAGCAGTACTTC. Its protein is CASSFRFLSYEQYF.

This clone is a singleton in its sample. The chain employs TRBV6-5 and TRBJ1-2; TRBD1 aligns across 11 bases. Germline V lookup: CDR1 MNHEY, CDR2 SVGAGI. This CDR3 spans 15 amino acids. Losses at the gene ends were 4 bases for V and 3 bases for J; bases not matched to a gene: 4. The CDR3 reads CASSFGTGGHYGYTF. The DNA for the CDR3 is TGTGCCAGCAGTTTCGGGACAGGGGGTCACTATGGCTACACCTTC.

This chain uses TRBV28 with TRBJ2-7; a weak D match, TRBD2 (6 bases). This CDR3 has 14 residues. Trimming removed 5 bases from V and 0 bases from J, with 11 bases in between. Germline V CDR1 and CDR2: MDHEN, SYDVKM. The CDR3, as DNA: TGTGCCAGCAGTCCCGAGGGAGGCTCCTACGAGCAGTACTTC. Translated: CASSPEGGSYEQYF.

The rearrangement links TRBV5-8 to TRBJ2-3; the match to TRBD2 covers 12 bases. Germline V gene data show CDR1 as SGHTS and CDR2 as YDEGEE. This CDR3 region has 18 residues. With 4 bases clipped from V and 2 bases from J, the junction kept 11 bases outside the gene matches. The CDR3 reads CASSPTSGGTIFTDTQYF. The CDR3 coding sequence is TGTGCCAGCAGCCCAACTAGCGGGGGGACCATTTTCACAGATACGCAGTATTTT.

V usage is TRBV5-4 and J usage is TRBJ2-5; 12 nucleotides align to TRBD2. J was trimmed by 7 bases and V by 2 bases; bases with no gene match: 12. CDR1 SGHNT and CDR2 YYREEE come from the germline V gene (reference sequence). The length of the CDR3 is 17 residues. The CDR3 is CASSFPGRTSGMGTQYF. CDR3 nucleotides: TGTGCCAGCAGCTTCCCCGGGAGGACTAGCGGGATGGGGACCCAGTACTTC.

The V gene is TRBV6-5, the J gene TRBJ2-7; no firm D call. Germline V gives CDR1 MNHEY, CDR2 SVGAGI. The CDR3 length is 13 residues. Trimming pared 4 bases from V and 0 bases from J, leaving 7 bases between. CDR3 DNA: TGTGCCAGCAGTTCAAATAGCTCCTACGAGCAGTACTTC. Protein: CASSSNSSYEQYF.

This clone was counted only a few times. The CDR3 region is CAWTIGTGYGYTF. The CDR3 DNA reads as TGTGCCTGGACCATCGGGACAGGCTATGGCTACACCTTC. This chain connects TRBV30 to TRBJ1-2, with 8 bases identical to TRBD1. Germline V gene lookup returns CDR1 GTSNPN and CDR2 SVGIG (reference sequence). CDR3 length: 13 amino acids. V was pared by 4 bases and J by 4 bases, with 5 bases of the junction left unmatched.

The V gene is TRBV18, the J gene TRBJ2-3; a weak D match, TRBD1 (5 bases). In germline, CDR1 is KGHSH, CDR2 LQKENI. V dropped 2 bases and J dropped 3 bases, with 15 bases sitting between them. The CDR3 loop spans 16 amino acids. CDR3 residues: CASSPAPGIRTDTQYF. The CDR3 bases are TGTGCCAGCTCACCAGCCCCAGGGATACGGACAGATACGCAGTATTTT.

The chain is built from TRBV4-3 and TRBJ1-1, with 7 bases that match TRBD1. Trimming at V came to 4 bases and at J to 5 bases, leaving 7 bases not matched to a gene. This CDR3 region has 14 residues. Germline V gene sequence: CDR1 LGHNA, CDR2 YSLEER. CDR3 DNA sequence: TGCGCCAGCAGCCCGCGACAGGGCGGGACTGAAGCTTTCTTT. It is translated as CASSPRQGGTEAFF.

Only one count was recorded for this clone. CDR3 sequence reads: CASSFLYRGQTYEQYF. The CDR3 DNA reads as TGTGCCAGCAGTTTCCTCTACAGGGGGCAGACCTACGAGCAGTACTTC. The genes are TRBV27 and TRBJ2-7, with 9 positions matching TRBD1. With 3 bases clipped from V and 2 bases from J, the junction kept 8 bases outside the gene matches. The CDR3 spans 16 residues. Germline CDR1 reads MNHEY; CDR2 reads SMNVEV (reference sequence).

V is TRBV7-8 and J is TRBJ1-1; perhaps TRBD1 as D (6 bases). The CDR3 length is 17 residues. V was trimmed by 0 bases and J by 4 bases, leaving 18 bases between them. The germline V gene encodes CDR1 SGHVS and CDR2 FQNEAQ. CDR3 region: CASSLAVSPGAGTEAFF. The CDR3, as DNA: TGTGCCAGCAGCTTAGCGGTGTCTCCAGGGGCTGGCACTGAAGCTTTCTTT.

In DNA, the CDR3 is TGTGCCAGCAGCTTAGTCCCGGGGAACACTGAAGCTTTCTTT. It yields the protein CASSLVPGNTEAFF. V is TRBV7-2 and J is TRBJ1-1; no reliable D call. This CDR3 is built from 14 residues. V lost 1 base and J 1 base, leaving 7 bases between the germline ends. Germline values: CDR1 SGHTA, CDR2 FQGNSA.

The chain links TRBV7-6 to TRBJ2-5, with D perhaps matching TRBD2 (5 bases). Germline V gives CDR1 SGHVS, CDR2 FNYEAQ. Trimming took off 5 bases at V and 1 base at J, with 20 bases between the two ends. CDR3 size: 17 residues. The CDR3 DNA reads TGTGCCAGCAGCCCTCATCCAACAGCGGACCTCCAAGAGACCCAGTACTTC. Its protein product is CASSPHPTADLQETQYF.

The chain has TRBV2 and TRBJ1-1; no clear D. Trimming cost V 6 bases and J 1 base, with 15 bases left between them. This CDR3 region has 15 residues. Per germline, CDR1 SNHLY and CDR2 FYNNEI. CDR3 in amino acids: CASSPTIPRNTEAFF. The CDR3 bases are TGTGCCAGCAGCCCGACAATCCCCCGGAACACTGAAGCTTTCTTT.

The rearrangement links TRBV7-9 to TRBJ1-6; TRBD1 matches 7 bases. V lost 5 bases and J lost 9; bases outside the gene matches: 13. The germline CDR1 and CDR2 sequences are SEHNR and FQNEAQ (reference sequence). The CDR3 sequence is 16 residues long. The DNA for the CDR3 is TGTGCCAGCAGCCCCGGGGACAGATCGTTAGTTTCACCCCTCCACTTT. Protein product: CASSPGDRSLVSPLHF.

The rearrangement joins TRBV5-1 to TRBJ2-1; D is perhaps TRBD1 (5 bases). The length of the CDR3 is 12 residues. Germline assignment: CDR1 SGHRS and CDR2 YFSETQ. Trimming stripped 4 bases from V and 10 bases from J, with 12 bases between. The CDR3 bases are TGCGCCAGCAGCCCCGGACACCTCGAGCAGTTCTTC. Its protein product is CASSPGHLEQFF. The full variable domain, with the rest looked up from reference TRBV5-1 and TRBJ2-1, is KAGVTQTPRYLIKTRGQQVTLSCSPISGHRSVSWYQQTPGQGLQFLFEYFSETQRNKGNFPGRFSGRQFSNSRSEMNVSTLELGDSALYLCASSPGHLEQFFGPGTRLTVL.

The chain couples TRBV11-2 to TRBJ1-3; D is ambiguous. Between the trimmed V and J ends, which lost 5 bases and 3 bases, there was a span of 8 bases. Germline CDR1 reads SGHAT; CDR2 reads FQNNGV. The CDR3 sequence is 13 residues long. The CDR3 protein is CASSPSFGNTIYF. The DNA of the CDR3 is TGTGCCAGCAGCCCTTCGTTTGGAAACACCATATATTTT.

The rearrangement joins TRBV9 to TRBJ1-6, with D possibly matching TRBD1 (5 bases). CDR1 is SGDLS, CDR2 YYNGEE, per germline. With 1 base removed from V and 10 bases from J, the gap between germline ends came to 12 bases. CDR3 length: 14 residues. CDR3: CASSVTVWGSPLHF. CDR3 DNA sequence: TGTGCCAGCAGCGTAACGGTTTGGGGCTCACCCCTCCACTTT.

This chain links TRBV5-1 with TRBJ1-2; D perhaps matches TRBD1 (5 bases). The V end was cut by 4 bases, the J end by 8 bases, with 15 bases between. This CDR3 is 13 amino acids long. Germline V CDR1 and CDR2: SGHRS, YFSETQ. CDR3 DNA sequence: TGCGCCAGCAGCACCGACAGAGAGGAGGGCTACACCTTC. This translates into CASSTDREEGYTF.